A single T cell receptor (beta chain) is shown here with its context. Antigen unknown. The data derive from a study of radiation and T cells in renal cell carcinoma. Study findings and constraints: Top tumor clonotypes rose in blood 2 weeks post-radiation, then contracted.

Some clones are missing from TCRdb's copy, which holds only in-frame ones; the method was immunoSEQ multiplex PCR. The sample includes around 180,000 clones, about 87% of them seen just once. This sample's time point: blood 4 weeks post-SBRT, at nephrectomy. This sample's treatment: 15 Gy SBRT to primary tumor, nephrectomy 4 weeks later. Nephrectomy followed 15 Gy stereotactic body radiation by 4 weeks. After SBRT, blood was collected at 2 and 4 weeks, plus baseline. The source material was blood, sampled from a patient whose treatment included radiotherapy and nephrectomy. This TCR was recovered from a woman aged 45-65 years with renal cell carcinoma.

The CDR3 DNA is TGTGCCAGCACGGCTGGCCAGGGCCCCTACGAGCAGTACTTC. Protein: CASTAGQGPYEQYF. The rearrangement joins TRBV2 to TRBJ2-7; possible D gene TRBD1, 5 bases. Germline-derived CDR1 and CDR2 are SNHLY and FYNNEI. The V end lost 7 bases, the J end lost 2 bases, and 15 bases lay between the germline ends. The length of the CDR3 is 14 residues. The whole variable domain, filled in from reference TRBV2 and TRBJ2-7, reads EPEVTQTPSHQVTQMGQEVILRCVPISNHLYFYWYRQILGQKVEFLVSFYNNEISEKSEIFDDQFSVERPDGSNFTLKIRSTKLEDSAMYFCASTAGQGPYEQYFGPGTRLTVT.